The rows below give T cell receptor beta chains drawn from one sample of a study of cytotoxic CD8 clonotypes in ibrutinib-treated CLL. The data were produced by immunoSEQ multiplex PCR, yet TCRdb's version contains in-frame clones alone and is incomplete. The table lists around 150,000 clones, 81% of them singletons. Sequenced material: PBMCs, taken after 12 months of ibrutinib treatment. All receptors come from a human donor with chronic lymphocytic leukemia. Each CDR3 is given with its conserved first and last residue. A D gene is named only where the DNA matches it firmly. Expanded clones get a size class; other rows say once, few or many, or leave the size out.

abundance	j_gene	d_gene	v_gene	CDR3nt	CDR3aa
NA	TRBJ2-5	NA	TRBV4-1	TGCGCCAGCAGCCTGACTGGGGTGGGGACGGAGGCCCAGTACTTC	CASSLTGVGTEAQYF
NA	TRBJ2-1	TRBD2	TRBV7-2	TGTGCCAGCAGCTTACTATATAGCGGGACCCCCCGGGAGAAGGAGCAGTTCTTC	CASSLLYSGTPREKEQFF
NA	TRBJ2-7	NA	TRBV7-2	TGTGCCAGCAGCTCCTCCTTGGTGAGCTCCTACGAGCAGTACTTC	CASSSSLVSSYEQYF
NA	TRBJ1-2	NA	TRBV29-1	TGCAGCGTTGAATTAGTCGGCAGGCAGATTTCTGGCTACACCTTC	CSVELVGRQISGYTF
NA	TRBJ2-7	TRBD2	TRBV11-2	TGTGCCAGCAGCTTAGATCCGGGGGGGACCTACGAGCAGTACTTC	CASSLDPGGTYEQYF
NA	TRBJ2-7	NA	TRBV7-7	TGTGCCAGCAGCCCTAACCCAGGATCCTACGAGCAGTACTTC	CASSPNPGSYEQYF
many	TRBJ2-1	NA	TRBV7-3	TGTGCCAGCAGCATCGACATGGGAAATGAGCAGTTCTTC	CASSIDMGNEQFF
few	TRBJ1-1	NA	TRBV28	TGTGGGTCCCTTTCGAACACTGAAGCTTTCTTT	CGSLSNTEAFF
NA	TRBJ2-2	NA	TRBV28	TGTGCCAGCAGTCCTCAGGACAGGAACACCGGGGAGCTGTTTTTT	CASSPQDRNTGELFF
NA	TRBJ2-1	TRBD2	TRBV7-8	TGTGCCAGCAGCCCAGGGCGACTAGCGGGCAACTCCTACAATGAGCAGTTCTTC	CASSPGRLAGNSYNEQFF
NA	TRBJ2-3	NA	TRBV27	TGTGCCAGCAGTTTCCTAGTAAGGGCAGATACGCAGTATTTT	CASSFLVRADTQYF
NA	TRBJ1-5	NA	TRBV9	TGTGCCAGCAGCGTCAGCTCAAGGGCCAATCAGCCCCAGCATTTT	CASSVSSRANQPQHF
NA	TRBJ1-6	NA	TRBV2	TGTGCCAGCAGAGCGGAGTGGGGTCGCGGTTCACCCCTCCACTTT	CASRAEWGRGSPLHF
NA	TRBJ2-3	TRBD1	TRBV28	TGTGCCAGCAGTTCAACTCGGGACAGGTCACGTCCTAGCACAGATACGCAGTATTTT	CASSSTRDRSRPSTDTQYF
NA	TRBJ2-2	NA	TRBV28	TGTGCCAGCAGCGCAGTCCTGATCACCGGGGAGCTGTTTTTT	CASSAVLITGELFF
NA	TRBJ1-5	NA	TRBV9	TGTGCCAGCAGCGTAGCATCCAGGGACCAGCCCCAGCATTTT	CASSVASRDQPQHF
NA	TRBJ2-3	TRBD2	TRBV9	TGTGCCAGCAGCGTAGCGGTTAGCGGGGGAGCAGATACGCAGTATTTT	CASSVAVSGGADTQYF
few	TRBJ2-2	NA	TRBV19	TGTGCCATCATGACAGAGAACACCGGGGAGCTGTTTTTT	CAIMTENTGELFF
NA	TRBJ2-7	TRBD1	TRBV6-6	TGTGCCAGCGGGTGGGACAGATCCTACGAGCAGTACTTC	CASGWDRSYEQYF